This TCR beta chain emerged from a study of cytomegalovirus exposure and HLA in healthy donors. Deletions cut 7 bases from V and 4 bases from J, with 16 bases between. The CDR3 covers 15 residues. Germline CDR1 is MDHEN and CDR2 is SYDVKM. Sequencing used immunoSEQ multiplex PCR; TCRdb keeps in-frame clones, though not all of them. The repertoire has 110,000 or so clones, 88% of them found once; the top ten carry approximately 1.8%. This rearrangement joins TRBV28 to TRBJ2-2; TRBD1 is a possible D gene (6 bases). This receptor was taken from a man younger than 35 in good health and CMV-seronegative. The material sequenced was PBMCs. The CDR3 here is CASTTRGSGTGELFF. DNA of the CDR3: TGTGCCAGCACGACCAGGGGCTCCGGCACCGGGGAGCTGTTTTTT.